The 4 T cell receptor beta chains given below trace back to one sample, sequenced in a study of T cells in Graves' hyperthyroidism and ophthalmopathy (dated by TCRdb to the late 2010s). The library was produced with multiplex PCR. The sequencer listed for this sample is Illumina HiSeq 2000. The TCR beta CDR3 regions were amplified from RNA transcripts. The TCR CDR3 was subjected to a first round of RT-PCR using the HTBI primer set and the Qiagen OneStep RT-PCR kit. TCRdb trimmed public reads at Q25 via fastp, called clones via MiXCR and kept in-frame beta chains. A single entry per CDR3 protein holds the most common genes and DNA from its merged rows. This sample comprises about 590,000 distinct CDR3 sequences, more than 13% of them detected only once. The top ten clonotypes cover less than 9% of the sample. Sample: blood. These TCRs come from a woman younger than 30 with Graves' ophthalmopathy.

This clonotype was counted ten times or more. The chain combines TRBV2 with TRBJ2-1, with a tentative D call TRBD1 (6 bases). Trimming cost V 9 bases and J 6 bases, with 15 bases left between them. Germline V gene lookup returns CDR1 SNHLY and CDR2 FYNNEI. CDR3 length: 13 residues. The CDR3 region is CASTQGRINEQFF. CDR3 bases: TGTGCCAGTACCCAGGGGCGCATCAATGAGCAGTTCTTC.

This clonotype was detected many times. The chain employs TRBV11-3 and TRBJ2-5; TRBD1 agrees at 9 bases. CDR3 length equals 15 residues. Germline V gene data show CDR1 as SGHNT and CDR2 as YENEEA. With V trimmed by 5 bases and J by 3 bases, 7 bases remained unmatched. The CDR3 DNA reads TGTGCCAGCAGCCCCTCCGGGGACAGGGAAGAGACCCAGTACTTC. It yields the protein CASSPSGDREETQYF.

There are many counts of this clonotype. The rearrangement joins TRBV3-1 to TRBJ2-7; no definite D call. The germline V and J ends were trimmed by 6 bases and 5 bases, with 11 bases remaining between them. The CDR3 totals 12 residues. CDR1 is LGHDT, CDR2 YNNKEL, per germline (reference sequence). CDR3 nucleotides: TGTGCCAGCAGAGGGCTAAGTGACGAGCAGTACTTC. Translating gives CASRGLSDEQYF.

In its sample, this clonotype was seen many times. The chain joins TRBV27 to TRBJ2-3, with D tentatively TRBD1 (5 bases). This CDR3 has 15 amino acids. CDR1 and CDR2 from the germline V gene are MNHEY and SMNVEV (reference sequence). V was clipped by 3 bases and J by 7 bases, with 17 bases between them. CDR3 sequence: CASSFRQGAGNTQYF. Here the CDR3 DNA reads TGTGCCAGCAGTTTCCGACAAGGGGCAGGGAATACGCAGTATTTT.